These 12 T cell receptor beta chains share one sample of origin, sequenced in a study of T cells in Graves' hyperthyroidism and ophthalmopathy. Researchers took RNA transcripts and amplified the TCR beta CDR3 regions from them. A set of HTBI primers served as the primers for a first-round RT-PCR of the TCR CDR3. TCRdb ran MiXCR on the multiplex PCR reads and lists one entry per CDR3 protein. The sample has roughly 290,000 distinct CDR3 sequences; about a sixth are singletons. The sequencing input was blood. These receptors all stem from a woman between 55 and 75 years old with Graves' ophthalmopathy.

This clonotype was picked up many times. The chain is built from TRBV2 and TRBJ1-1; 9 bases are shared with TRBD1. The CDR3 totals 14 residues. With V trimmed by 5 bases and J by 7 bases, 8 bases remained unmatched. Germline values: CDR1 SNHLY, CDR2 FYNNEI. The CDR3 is CASSPDRGVGEAFF. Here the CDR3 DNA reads TGTGCCAGCAGTCCGGACAGGGGTGTGGGTGAAGCTTTCTTT.

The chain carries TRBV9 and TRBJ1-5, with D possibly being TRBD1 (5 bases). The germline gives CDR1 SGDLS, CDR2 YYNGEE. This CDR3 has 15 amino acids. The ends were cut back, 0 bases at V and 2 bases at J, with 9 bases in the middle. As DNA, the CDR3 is TGTGCCAGCAGCGTAGGAGGGGCAGGCAATCAGCCCCAGCATTTT. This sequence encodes CASSVGGAGNQPQHF. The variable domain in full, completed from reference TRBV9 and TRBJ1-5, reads DSGVTQTPKHLITATGQRVTLRCSPRSGDLSVYWYQQSLDQGLQFLIQYYNGEERAKGNILERFSAQQFPDLHSELNLSSLELGDSALYFCASSVGGAGNQPQHFGDGTRLSIL.

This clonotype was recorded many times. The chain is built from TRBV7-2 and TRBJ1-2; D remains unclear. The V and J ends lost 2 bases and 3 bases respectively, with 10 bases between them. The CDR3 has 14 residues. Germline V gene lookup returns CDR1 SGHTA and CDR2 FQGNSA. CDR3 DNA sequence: TGTGCCAGCAGCTTATCAGCCGTCTACTATGGCTACACCTTC. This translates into CASSLSAVYYGYTF.

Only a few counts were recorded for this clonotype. The DNA of the CDR3 is TGTGCCAGTAGTATATCCCGGTCGGAGACCCAGTACTTC. The encoded protein is CASSISRSETQYF. V usage is TRBV19 and J usage is TRBJ2-5; D not certain. CDR1 and CDR2 (germline): LNHDA, SQIVND (reference sequence). Trimming took off 2 bases at V and 5 bases at J, with 9 bases between the two ends. The CDR3 runs 13 residues. Supplemented by reference TRBV19 and TRBJ2-5, the full variable domain reads DGGITQSPKYLFRKEGQNVTLSCEQNLNHDAMYWYRQDPGQGLRLIYYSQIVNDFQKGDIAEGYSVSREKKESFPLTVTSAQKNPTAFYLCASSISRSETQYFGPGTRLLVL.

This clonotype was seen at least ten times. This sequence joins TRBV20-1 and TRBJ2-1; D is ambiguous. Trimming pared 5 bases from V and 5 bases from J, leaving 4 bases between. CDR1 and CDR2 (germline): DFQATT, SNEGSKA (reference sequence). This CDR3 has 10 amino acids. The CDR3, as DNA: TGCAGTGCTTTCGACAATGAGCAGTTCTTC. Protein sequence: CSAFDNEQFF.

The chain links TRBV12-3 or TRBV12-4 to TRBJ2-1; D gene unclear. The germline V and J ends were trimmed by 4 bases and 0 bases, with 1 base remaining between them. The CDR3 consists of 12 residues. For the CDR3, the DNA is TGTGCCAGCAGTTACTCCTACAATGAGCAGTTCTTC. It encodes CASSYSYNEQFF.

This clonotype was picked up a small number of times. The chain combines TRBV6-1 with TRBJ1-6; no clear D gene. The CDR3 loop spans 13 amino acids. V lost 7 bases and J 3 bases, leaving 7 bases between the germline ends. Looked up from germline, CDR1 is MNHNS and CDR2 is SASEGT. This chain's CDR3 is CASNPSYNSPLHF. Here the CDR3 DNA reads TGTGCCAGCAATCCCAGCTATAATTCACCCCTCCACTTT.

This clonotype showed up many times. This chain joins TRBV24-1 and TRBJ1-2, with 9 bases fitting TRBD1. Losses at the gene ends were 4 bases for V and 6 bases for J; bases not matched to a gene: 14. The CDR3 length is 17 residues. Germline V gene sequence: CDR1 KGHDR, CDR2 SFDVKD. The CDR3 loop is CATSDPSPGTGFDGYTF. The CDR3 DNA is TGTGCCACCAGTGACCCTAGTCCCGGGACAGGGTTCGATGGCTACACCTTC.

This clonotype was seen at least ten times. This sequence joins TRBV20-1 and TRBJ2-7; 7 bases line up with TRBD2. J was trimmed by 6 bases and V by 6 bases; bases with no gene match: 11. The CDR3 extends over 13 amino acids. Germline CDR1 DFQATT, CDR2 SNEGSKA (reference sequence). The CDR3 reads CSASRGRAVEQYF. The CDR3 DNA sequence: TGCAGTGCAAGTCGGGGGAGGGCCGTCGAGCAGTACTTC.

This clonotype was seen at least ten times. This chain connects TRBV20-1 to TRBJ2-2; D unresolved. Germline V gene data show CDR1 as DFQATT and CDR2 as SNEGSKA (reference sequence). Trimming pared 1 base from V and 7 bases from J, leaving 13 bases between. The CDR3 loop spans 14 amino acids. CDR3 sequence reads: CSARVPGPYGELFF. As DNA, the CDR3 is TGCAGTGCTAGAGTCCCCGGGCCCTACGGGGAGCTGTTTTTT.

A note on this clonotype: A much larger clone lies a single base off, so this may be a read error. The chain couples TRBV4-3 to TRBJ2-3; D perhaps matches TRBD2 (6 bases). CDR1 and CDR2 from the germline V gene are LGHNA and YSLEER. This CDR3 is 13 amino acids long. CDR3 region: CAGSPEGLGTQYF. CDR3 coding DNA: TGCGCCGGCAGCCCGGAGGGTTTGGGTACGCAGTATTTT.

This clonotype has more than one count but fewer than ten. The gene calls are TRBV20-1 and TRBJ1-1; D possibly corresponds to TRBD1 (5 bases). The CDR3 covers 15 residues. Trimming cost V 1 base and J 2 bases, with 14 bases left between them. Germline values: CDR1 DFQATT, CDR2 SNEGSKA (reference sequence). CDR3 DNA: TGCAGTGCTAGAGCTCGGAACAGGCAAAACACTGAAGCTTTCTTT. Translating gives CSARARNRQNTEAFF.